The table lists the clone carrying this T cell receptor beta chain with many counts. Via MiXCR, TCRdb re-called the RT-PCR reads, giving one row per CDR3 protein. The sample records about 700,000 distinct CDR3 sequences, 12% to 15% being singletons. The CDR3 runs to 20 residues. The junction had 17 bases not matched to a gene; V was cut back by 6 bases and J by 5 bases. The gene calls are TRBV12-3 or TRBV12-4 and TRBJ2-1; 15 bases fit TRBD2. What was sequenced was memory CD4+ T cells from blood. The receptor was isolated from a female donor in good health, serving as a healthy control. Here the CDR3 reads CASSPTPGLAGGQPDNEQFF. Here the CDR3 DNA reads TGTGCCAGCAGCCCAACCCCGGGACTAGCGGGGGGACAACCGGACAATGAGCAGTTCTTC.